The 29 T cell receptor beta chains reported below all come from one sample, sequenced in a study of T cell repertoires in cytomegalovirus infection. TCRdb fed the reads into MiXCR, producing one record per CDR3 protein. The profile covers roughly 45,000 distinct CDR3 sequences, with 20% to 25% appearing a single time and less than 20% taken by the ten largest. The antigens for these receptors are not known. The specimen was PBMCs, sequenced either directly or after in vitro stimulation (not recorded which). The receptors were gathered from a human donor in good health (CMV status not recorded). Some clones in this sample may be carry-over from other donors' samples.

The V call is TRBV7-2, the J call TRBJ1-6; D uncertain. The CDR3 is made up of 15 amino acids. Per the germline V gene, CDR1 is SGHTA and CDR2 is FQGNSA. Trimming took 6 bases from V and 6 from J, leaving 15 bases between them. The CDR3 DNA reads as TGTGCCAGCAGTATAATGGGGTTTCGTAATTCACCCCTCCACTTT. Protein sequence: CASSIMGFRNSPLHF.

This clonotype was observed a handful of times. CDR3 loop: CASCHSNNSPLHF. The CDR3 DNA reads as TGTGCCAGTTGTCATTCCAATAATTCACCCCTCCACTTT. The rearrangement uses TRBV19 and TRBJ1-6; D gene unclear. There are 13 residues in the CDR3. Germline V lookup: CDR1 LNHDA, CDR2 SQIVND (reference sequence). Trimming left V 8 bases short and J 5 bases short, with 10 bases between.

Only a few counts were recorded for this clonotype. This chain uses TRBV19 with TRBJ2-1; 9 positions agree with TRBD2. The CDR3 contains 13 residues. After removal of 8 bases from V and 8 bases from J, the junction contained 7 bases not matched to a gene. Per the germline V gene, CDR1 is LNHDA and CDR2 is SQIVND (reference sequence). CDR3 DNA: TGTGCCAGTGTCCCGCGGACTAGCGATGAGCAGTTCTTC. The encoded protein is CASVPRTSDEQFF. The variable domain in full, with the rest retrieved from reference TRBV19 and TRBJ2-1, is DGGITQSPKYLFRKEGQNVTLSCEQNLNHDAMYWYRQDPGQGLRLIYYSQIVNDFQKGDIAEGYSVSREKKESFPLTVTSAQKNPTAFYLCASVPRTSDEQFFGPGTRLTVL.

There are many counts of this clonotype. The chain couples TRBV7-9 to TRBJ1-4, with 8 bases fitting TRBD1. J was trimmed by 7 bases and V by 4 bases; bases with no gene match: 5. The length of the CDR3 is 14 residues. From germline, CDR1 is SEHNR and CDR2 FQNEAQ (reference sequence). The CDR3 nucleotides read TGTGCCAGCAGCTCGCCCGACAGGGGTGAAAAACTGTTTTTT. Amino acids: CASSSPDRGEKLFF.

This clonotype was seen at least ten times. V is TRBV7-7 and J is TRBJ2-1, with TRBD1 matching over 8 bases. Germline loops: CDR1 SSHAT, CDR2 FNYEAQ (reference sequence). The CDR3 contains 16 residues. Germline trimming cut 1 base from V and 6 bases from J; bases unmatched to any gene: 8. The CDR3 region is CASSLVQGAVLNEQFF. DNA of the CDR3: TGTGCCAGCAGCTTAGTCCAGGGGGCGGTCCTCAATGAGCAGTTCTTC.

The chain combines TRBV6-5 with TRBJ1-2; TRBD1 is a possible D gene (5 bases). The CDR3 is made up of 15 amino acids. V shed 7 bases and J shed 0 bases, with 15 bases lying between them. The V gene's germline CDR1 is MNHEY and CDR2 SVGAGI. The CDR3 DNA is TGTGCCAGCACACGCGGGGGACCCACTAACTATGGCTACACCTTC. Protein product: CASTRGGPTNYGYTF.

This clonotype was picked up many times. V and J are TRBV29-1 and TRBJ2-1; D is unclear. Trimming took off 4 bases at V and 8 bases at J, with 9 bases between the two ends. The germline CDR1 and CDR2 sequences are SQVTM and ANQGSEA. This CDR3 contains 11 residues. CDR3 sequence (DNA): TGCAGCGTTGTTAGGGCGGATGAGCAGTTCTTC. It is translated as CSVVRADEQFF.

In its sample, this clonotype was seen a few times. This chain's CDR3 is CASRPPGDPYEQYF. The DNA for the CDR3 is TGTGCCAGCAGACCCCCCGGGGACCCCTACGAGCAGTACTTC. The chain employs TRBV6-1 and TRBJ2-7; D assignment may be TRBD1 or TRBD2 (5 bases each). The germline V and J ends were trimmed by 6 bases and 2 bases, with 14 bases remaining between them. The CDR3 loop spans 14 amino acids. The germline V gene has CDR1 MNHNS and CDR2 SASEGT.

This sequence joins TRBV6-5 and TRBJ1-1, with a possible D match to TRBD1 (5 bases). This CDR3 is built from 14 residues. Per the germline V gene, CDR1 is MNHEY and CDR2 is SVGAGI. The V and J ends lost 2 bases and 2 bases respectively, with 9 bases between them. The CDR3 here is CASSYRRDNTEAFF. Written as DNA, the CDR3 is TGTGCCAGCAGTTACCGCAGGGACAACACTGAAGCTTTCTTT.

This clonotype has ten or more counts. The chain joins TRBV7-9 to TRBJ2-5, with D possibly being TRBD1 or TRBD2 (5 bases each). Trimming removed 5 bases at V and 0 bases at J, with 16 bases between. Germline lookup yields CDR1 SEHNR and CDR2 FQNEAQ (reference sequence). The CDR3 extends over 16 amino acids. CDR3 nucleotide sequence: TGTGCCAGCAGCCGCCCTGGGACCGCGTACCAAGAGACCCAGTACTTC. Its protein product is CASSRPGTAYQETQYF.

This clonotype was found a few times. The V gene is TRBV6-2 or TRBV6-3, the J gene TRBJ2-7; D possibly matches TRBD1 or TRBD2 (5 bases each). Per the germline V gene, CDR1 is MNHEY and CDR2 is SVGEGT. CDR3 length equals 14 residues. V gave up 3 bases and J gave up 4 bases, with 13 bases separating them. CDR3 sequence reads: CASSYGDAPYEQYF. The DNA for the CDR3 is TGTGCCAGCAGTTATGGGGACGCTCCGTACGAGCAGTACTTC.

The chain has TRBV12-3 or TRBV12-4 and TRBJ2-7; 9 nucleotides align to TRBD2. The CDR3 has 15 amino acids. V trimming: 5 bases; J trimming: 6 bases; junction bases outside the gene matches: 11. CDR3 nucleotide sequence: TGTGCCAGCAGTCTGGGACTAGCTGGGTCTGGCGAGCAGTACTTC. Residues: CASSLGLAGSGEQYF.

The gene calls are TRBV29-1 and TRBJ2-7; TRBD2 might be the D (6 bases). The CDR3 sequence is 12 residues long. V gave up 4 bases and J gave up 0 bases, with 7 bases separating them. Germline V gene sequence: CDR1 SQVTM, CDR2 ANQGSEA. CDR3 protein: CSVGRGSYEQYF. In DNA, the CDR3 is TGCAGCGTTGGGCGGGGCTCCTACGAGCAGTACTTC.

The chain has TRBV12-3 or TRBV12-4 and TRBJ1-6; no firm D call. This CDR3 region has 13 residues. V lost 4 bases and J 11 bases, leaving 12 bases between the germline ends. This chain's CDR3 is CASSSREETPLHF. The CDR3 nucleotides are TGTGCCAGCAGTTCCCGTGAGGAAACACCCCTCCACTTT.

This clonotype was counted only a few times. The J gene is TRBJ2-3, the V gene TRBV12-3 or TRBV12-4, with TRBD2 matching 8 bases. CDR3 length: 14 amino acids. The trim removed 4 bases at V and 6 bases at J, leaving 6 bases unmatched. The CDR3 sequence: CASSSWREDDTQYF. The CDR3 nucleotides read TGTGCCAGCAGTTCGTGGCGGGAGGACGATACGCAGTATTTT.

This clonotype was counted at least ten times. This chain uses TRBV4-1 with TRBJ1-6, with 9 bases aligning to TRBD1. The CDR3 has 13 residues. Germline assignment: CDR1 MGHRA and CDR2 YSYEKL. The trim removed 3 bases at V and 9 bases at J, leaving 0 bases unmatched. This CDR3 reads CASSQDRGSPLHF. CDR3 nucleotides: TGCGCCAGCAGCCAGGACAGGGGTTCACCCCTCCACTTT.

This clonotype was observed a handful of times. The chain employs TRBV5-4 and TRBJ1-1; TRBD1 aligns across 7 bases. Germline values: CDR1 SGHNT, CDR2 YYREEE (reference sequence). Trimming cost V 5 bases and J 3 bases; bases outside gene matches: 4. The CDR3 contains 13 residues. The CDR3 DNA follows: TGTGCCAGCAGTGTTGGACAGGACACTGAAGCTTTCTTT. Translating it yields CASSVGQDTEAFF.

This clonotype turned up a few times. The chain links TRBV5-1 to TRBJ1-2, with 7 bases matching TRBD1. Germline V gives CDR1 SGHRS, CDR2 YFSETQ. The V and J ends lost 0 bases and 9 bases, in that order; junction bases with no gene match: 5. The CDR3 runs 13 residues. In nucleotides, the CDR3 is TGCGCCAGCAGCTTGGAGGGACAGTTGAGCTACACCTTC. Translating gives CASSLEGQLSYTF.

This chain links TRBV7-2 with TRBJ1-1; D is undetermined. This CDR3 is 13 amino acids long. V was clipped by 6 bases and J by 11 bases, with 19 bases between them. Germline V lookup: CDR1 SGHTA, CDR2 FQGNSA. The CDR3 bases are TGTGCCAGCAGTCTCGGTGACATTCCGCGGGCTTTCTTT. It codes for CASSLGDIPRAFF.

The chain recombines TRBV19 with TRBJ1-6; the match to TRBD1 covers 9 bases. The V and J ends lost 3 bases and 0 bases, in that order; junction bases with no gene match: 9. Germline V gene lookup returns CDR1 LNHDA and CDR2 SQIVND (reference sequence). This CDR3 is 19 amino acids long. DNA for the CDR3: TGTGCCAGTAGTATTCGTTTGGGACAGGGAGGCTCCTATAATTCACCCCTCCACTTT. Amino acid sequence: CASSIRLGQGGSYNSPLHF.

This clonotype was recorded many times. This sequence joins TRBV6-1 and TRBJ2-5; D unclear. Germline CDR1 MNHNS, CDR2 SASEGT. The CDR3 is 13 residues long. V dropped 5 bases and J dropped 5 bases, with 12 bases sitting between them. The CDR3 is CASSKTPVETQYF. In DNA, the CDR3 is TGTGCCAGCAGTAAAACCCCGGTCGAGACCCAGTACTTC.

This clonotype has a handful of counts. The V call is TRBV12-3 or TRBV12-4, the J call TRBJ2-5, with 14 nucleotides matching TRBD2. Trimming took 4 bases from V and 0 from J; bases not matched to a gene: 10. This CDR3 region has 19 residues. CDR3 coding DNA: TGTGCCAGCAGTTCGGGACTAGCGGGGGCAATAGGGTACCAAGAGACCCAGTACTTC. Its protein is CASSSGLAGAIGYQETQYF.

This chain connects TRBV12-3 or TRBV12-4 to TRBJ2-7, with 7 bases that match TRBD2. J was trimmed by 2 bases and V by 5 bases; bases with no gene match: 6. The CDR3 runs to 14 residues. CDR3 sequence (DNA): TGTGCCAGCAGTCCCAGCGGGAAGACCTACGAGCAGTACTTC. This translates into CASSPSGKTYEQYF.

This clonotype was recorded many times. The chain links TRBV29-1 to TRBJ2-7, with a tentative D call TRBD2 (5 bases). Trimming left V 4 bases short and J 3 bases short, with 13 bases between. Per germline, CDR1 SQVTM and CDR2 ANQGSEA. The CDR3 is 13 residues long. Here the CDR3 reads CSVGPSGGYEQYF. DNA for the CDR3: TGCAGCGTTGGCCCCAGCGGAGGCTACGAGCAGTACTTC.

With respect to this clonotype: The germline gene is not matched at one end of the junction; a read error may be the cause. The V call is TRBV6-6, the J call TRBJ2-3; D is uncertain. From germline, CDR1 is MNHNY and CDR2 SVGAGI (reference sequence). The CDR3 totals 12 residues. The CDR3 nucleotides are TGTGCCCGCAGTTACTCTGGGGATACGCAGTATTTT. Translation gives CARSYSGDTQYF.

This clonotype turned up a few times. The chain joins TRBV4-1 to TRBJ2-3; D is possibly TRBD2 (6 bases). The V gene's germline CDR1 is MGHRA and CDR2 YSYEKL. The germline V and J ends were trimmed by 4 bases and 8 bases, with 10 bases remaining between them. The CDR3 has 12 residues. CDR3 DNA sequence: TGCGCCAGCAGCCCCGGGGGACGTACGCAGTATTTT. Its translation is CASSPGGRTQYF.

The rearrangement joins TRBV6-5 to TRBJ2-7; 14 bases agree with TRBD2. This CDR3 has 17 residues. Germline values: CDR1 MNHEY, CDR2 SVGAGI. Trimming cost V 2 bases and J 6 bases; bases outside gene matches: 9. Written as DNA, the CDR3 is TGTGCCAGCAGTTACGAGCCCTTGACTAGCGGGAGGGTCGAGCAGTACTTC. As protein: CASSYEPLTSGRVEQYF.

This clonotype has only a few counts. This sequence joins TRBV6-2 or TRBV6-3 and TRBJ2-5; 13 bases agree with TRBD2. The CDR3 totals 18 residues. V shed 2 bases, J shed 5 bases, and the junction held 11 bases outside the gene matches. CDR1 is MNHEY and CDR2 is SVGEGT in the germline V gene. The CDR3 sequence: CASSYPTTSGGAGETQYF. As DNA, the CDR3 is TGTGCCAGCAGTTACCCCACCACTAGCGGGGGGGCCGGTGAGACCCAGTACTTC.

This clonotype was seen at least ten times. The V call is TRBV7-2, the J call TRBJ1-1; unclear D gene. Per germline, CDR1 SGHTA and CDR2 FQGNSA. V lost 1 base to trimming and J lost 0 bases, with 12 bases between them. This CDR3 contains 16 residues. The CDR3 bases are TGTGCCAGCAGCTTAGTCGTAGGCATCGTGAACACTGAAGCTTTCTTT. Translating it yields CASSLVVGIVNTEAFF.